The source of this TCR beta chain is a study of blood T cell repertoires in COVID-19. Study-level information: Some COVID-19 samples were acute and others convalescent; all came from the United States, Italy and Spain. Sources were T cells, B-cell-depleted T cells, or PBMCs; the material itself was cDNA or gDNA.

Source study methods: Nucleated cell counts were estimated from reference gene primer amplification. The repertoire was sequenced with immunoSEQ multiplex PCR; TCRdb's copy has only in-frame clones and lacks some. V and J calls and clone size are copied from that table; D and trimming were computed from the DNA. The profile shows about 150,000 clones, around 80% of them singletons. What was sequenced was peripheral blood. This sequence was found in a man in his 60s with acute or convalescent COVID-19.

DNA for the CDR3: TGTGCCAGCAGATCCGGGACTAGCGGCTACAATGAGCAGTTCTTC. It translates to CASRSGTSGYNEQFF. The V gene is TRBV6-5, the J gene TRBJ2-1; 11 nucleotides line up with TRBD2. Losses at the gene ends were 6 bases for V and 3 bases for J; bases not matched to a gene: 4. Germline CDR1 reads MNHEY; CDR2 reads SVGAGI. The CDR3 covers 15 residues.